Following are 19 T cell receptor beta chains from one sample sequenced in a study of T cells in Graves' hyperthyroidism and ophthalmopathy. Authors of the study amplified TCR beta CDR3 regions from RNA transcripts. The HTBI primer set drove a first-round RT-PCR of the TCR CDR3. TCRdb redid the calling of the multiplex PCR reads with MiXCR, one entry per CDR3 protein. Of nearly 600,000 distinct CDR3 sequences listed, about 14% are singletons. The material sequenced was blood. The source of these receptors is a woman under 30 with Graves' ophthalmopathy.

Many counts were recorded for this clonotype. The chain employs TRBV28 and TRBJ1-6, with D possibly matching TRBD1 (6 bases). This CDR3 contains 17 residues. CDR1 is MDHEN and CDR2 is SYDVKM in the germline V gene. The V gene lost 7 bases and the J gene lost 0 bases, with 16 bases spanning the gap. The CDR3 here is CASNFQRGGSYNSPLHF. CDR3 coding DNA: TGTGCCAGCAACTTCCAGAGGGGGGGCTCCTATAATTCACCCCTCCACTTT.

This clonotype came up many times. This chain connects TRBV7-2 to TRBJ2-4, with TRBD2 matching 12 bases. The CDR3 has 16 residues. The ends lost 0 bases at V and 7 bases at J; junction bases unmatched: 4. Germline V gene lookup returns CDR1 SGHTA and CDR2 FQGNSA. Written as DNA, the CDR3 is TGTGCCAGCAGCTTAGCGGCTAGCGGGAGGGTGAACATTCAGTACTTC. This sequence encodes CASSLAASGRVNIQYF.

There are many counts of this clonotype. This chain uses TRBV20-1 with TRBJ2-1; possible D gene TRBD2, 7 bases. Germline CDR1 and CDR2: DFQATT and SNEGSKA (reference sequence). Trimming cost V 3 bases and J 8 bases, with 23 bases left between them. CDR3 size: 16 residues. The CDR3: CSASDRTRPAFDEQFF. Here the CDR3 DNA reads TGCAGTGCTAGCGACAGGACTAGGCCAGCGTTTGATGAGCAGTTCTTC.

This clonotype was counted many times. The V call is TRBV12-3 or TRBV12-4, the J call TRBJ2-2, with D perhaps matching TRBD2 (6 bases). Trimming pared 0 bases from V and 6 bases from J, leaving 11 bases between. The CDR3 contains 15 residues. The CDR3 DNA follows: TGTGCCAGCAGTTTAGCGGGAGGTAGTTCCGGGGAGCTGTTTTTT. Its translation: CASSLAGGSSGELFF.

This clonotype was counted ten times or more. The chain has TRBV3-1 and TRBJ2-3; 10 positions match TRBD2. CDR3 length: 15 amino acids. The germline CDR1 and CDR2 sequences are LGHDT and YNNKEL (reference sequence). With V trimmed by 8 bases and J by 2 bases, 7 bases remained unmatched. The CDR3 DNA reads TGTGCCAGCGCCACTACTAGCGGGAACACAGATACGCAGTATTTT. It encodes CASATTSGNTDTQYF.

This sequence joins TRBV6-1 and TRBJ2-7; tentative D call: TRBD1 (8 bases). The CDR3 contains 15 residues. The V end lost 6 bases, the J end lost 6 bases, and 21 bases lay between the germline ends. The germline V gene has CDR1 MNHNS and CDR2 SASEGT. As DNA, the CDR3 is TGTGCCAGCAGAGAGCGGGACAGGCATAACTCCGAGCAGTACTTC. It specifies CASRERDRHNSEQYF.

This clonotype was counted a few times. V gene TRBV24-1 combines with J gene TRBJ2-1, with D unresolved. The CDR3 is 16 residues long. Germline V gives CDR1 KGHDR, CDR2 SFDVKD. Trimming took off 3 bases at V and 4 bases at J, with 15 bases between the two ends. CDR3 nucleotide sequence: TGTGCCACCAGTGATCCCACCGAGGCGGCTTACAATGAGCAGTTCTTC. Encoded protein: CATSDPTEAAYNEQFF.

This clonotype was recorded at least ten times. This chain connects TRBV5-1 to TRBJ2-5; D gene unclear. Germline CDR1 is SGHRS and CDR2 is YFSETQ. The CDR3 runs to 16 residues. V lost 1 base and J 5 bases, leaving 18 bases between the germline ends. The CDR3 bases are TGCGCCAGCAGCTTGAGTGTGGTTATGTTTCCGGAGACCCAGTACTTC. Residues: CASSLSVVMFPETQYF.

As regards this clonotype: An end of the junction differs from the germline gene, which may be a read error. The V call is TRBV15, the J call TRBJ1-5; 8 bases align to TRBD1. This CDR3 has 15 residues. CDR1 is LNHNV and CDR2 is YYDKDF in the germline V gene (reference sequence). The CDR3 here is CATGRRQGTNQPQHF. Written as DNA, the CDR3 is TGTGCCACCGGCAGACGACAGGGGACGAATCAGCCCCAGCATTTT. Full variable domain (outside the CDR3, taken from reference TRBV15 and TRBJ1-5): DAMVIQNPRYQVTQFGKPVTLSCSQTLNHNVMYWYQQKSSQAPKLLFHYYDKDFNNEADTPDNFQSRRPNTSFCFLDIRSPGLGDTAMYLCATGRRQGTNQPQHFGDGTRLSIL.

Many counts were recorded for this clonotype. This sequence joins TRBV12-3 or TRBV12-4 and TRBJ2-7; TRBD1 matches 7 bases. The V gene end was trimmed by 4 bases and the J gene end by 2 bases; junction bases not matched to a gene: 8. CDR3 length: 15 residues. The CDR3 region is CASSSPPTGTYEQYF. The CDR3 DNA reads TGTGCCAGCAGTTCACCTCCGACAGGGACCTACGAGCAGTACTTC.

In this sample, this clonotype turned up many times. The chain uses TRBV6-1 and TRBJ1-1; D uncertain. The CDR3 runs to 14 residues. Germline lookup yields CDR1 MNHNS and CDR2 SASEGT. V lost 5 bases, J lost 1 base, and 11 bases lay in between. The CDR3 DNA is TGTGCCAGCAGTTCCCCTTCGGGGAACACTGAAGCTTTCTTT. This sequence encodes CASSSPSGNTEAFF.

The chain recombines TRBV19 with TRBJ1-1, with unresolved D. The CDR3 extends over 11 amino acids. Trimming took 3 bases from V and 6 from J, leaving 5 bases between them. CDR1 is LNHDA and CDR2 is SQIVND in the germline V gene (reference sequence). CDR3 sequence (DNA): TGTGCCAGTAGTATCAGCGCTGAAGCTTTCTTT. Translated: CASSISAEAFF.

The sample holds many counts of this clonotype. This sequence joins TRBV28 and TRBJ2-6; 9 positions match TRBD1. This CDR3 contains 16 residues. Germline CDR1 reads MDHEN; CDR2 reads SYDVKM. With V trimmed by 7 bases and J by 0 bases, 4 bases remained unmatched. Here the CDR3 DNA reads TGTGCCAGCATATCGGGACAGGGCTCTGGGGCCAACGTCCTGACTTTC. This encodes CASISGQGSGANVLTF.

This clonotype has a count of ten or more. The V call is TRBV27, the J call TRBJ1-5, with D perhaps matching TRBD1 (5 bases). V was clipped by 4 bases and J by 0 bases, with 13 bases between them. The CDR3 has 16 amino acids. Per the germline V gene, CDR1 is MNHEY and CDR2 is SMNVEV (reference sequence). The chain's CDR3 is CASSSSRGPSNQPQHF. CDR3 nucleotides: TGTGCCAGCAGTTCTAGCCGGGGCCCTAGCAATCAGCCCCAGCATTTT.

V is TRBV18 and J is TRBJ2-1, with D perhaps TRBD2 (5 bases). This CDR3 region has 13 residues. Between the trimmed V and J ends, which lost 1 base and 9 bases, there was a span of 10 bases. Looked up from germline, CDR1 is KGHSH and CDR2 is LQKENI. CDR3 in amino acids: CASSPLDRGEQFF. CDR3 nucleotide sequence: TGTGCCAGCTCACCACTGGATCGGGGTGAGCAGTTCTTC. Complete variable domain (other parts from reference TRBV18 and TRBJ2-1): NAGVMQNPRHLVRRRGQEARLRCSPMKGHSHVYWYRQLPEEGLKFMVYLQKENIIDESGMPKERFSAEFPKEGPSILRIQQVVRGDSAAYFCASSPLDRGEQFFGPGTRLTVL.

This clonotype was detected a few times. The chain links TRBV6-5 to TRBJ2-2; 14 bases match TRBD2. The V segment lost 7 bases and the J segment 7 bases; nucleotides outside the gene matches: 5. CDR1 is MNHEY, CDR2 SVGAGI, per germline. The CDR3 is made up of 15 amino acids. The CDR3 loop reads CASKGLAGVIGELFF. CDR3 nucleotides: TGTGCCAGCAAGGGACTAGCGGGAGTGATCGGGGAGCTGTTTTTT.

This clonotype was picked up many times. The chain joins TRBV28 to TRBJ2-5; TRBD2 might be the D (7 bases). Trimming removed 1 base at V and 4 bases at J, with 19 bases between. This CDR3 is built from 17 residues. Per germline, CDR1 MDHEN and CDR2 SYDVKM. The CDR3 sequence is CASSLSVGAGGAETQYF. In DNA, the CDR3 is TGTGCCAGCAGTTTATCGGTGGGGGCTGGGGGGGCAGAGACCCAGTACTTC.

As to this clonotype: A much larger clone lies a single base off, so this may be a read error. V usage is TRBV28 and J usage is TRBJ1-1; no clear D gene. The V and J ends lost 5 bases and 1 base respectively, with 8 bases between them. This CDR3 has 13 amino acids. The germline CDR1 and CDR2 sequences are MDHEN and SYDVKM. The CDR3 DNA reads as TGTGCCAGCAGTGAGGGTGGGAACACTGAAGCTTTCTTT. It yields the protein CASSEGGNTEAFF.

This clonotype showed up just a few times. The gene calls are TRBV7-9 and TRBJ1-6; no reliable D call. V was clipped by 4 bases and J by 0 bases, with 7 bases between them. Per the germline V gene, CDR1 is SEHNR and CDR2 is FQNEAQ (reference sequence). This CDR3 is built from 15 residues. The CDR3 here is CASSYSSSYNSPLHF. The DNA of the CDR3 is TGTGCCAGCAGCTATTCGAGCTCCTATAATTCACCCCTCCACTTT.